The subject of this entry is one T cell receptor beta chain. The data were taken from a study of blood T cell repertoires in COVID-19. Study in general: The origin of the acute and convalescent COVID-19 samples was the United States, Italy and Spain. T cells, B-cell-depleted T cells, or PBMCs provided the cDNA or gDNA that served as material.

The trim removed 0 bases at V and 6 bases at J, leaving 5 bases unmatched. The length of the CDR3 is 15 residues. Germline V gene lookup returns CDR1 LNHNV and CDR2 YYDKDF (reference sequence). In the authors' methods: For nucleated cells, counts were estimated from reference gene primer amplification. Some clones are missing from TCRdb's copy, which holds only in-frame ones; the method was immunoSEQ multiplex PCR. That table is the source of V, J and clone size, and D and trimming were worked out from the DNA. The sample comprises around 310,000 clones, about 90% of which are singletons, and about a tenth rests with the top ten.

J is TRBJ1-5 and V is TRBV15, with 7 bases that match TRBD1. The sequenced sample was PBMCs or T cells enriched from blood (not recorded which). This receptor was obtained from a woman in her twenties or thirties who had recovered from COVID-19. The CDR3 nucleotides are TGTGCCACCAGCAGAGATAGGGGGCGCGTTCAGCCCCAGCATTTT. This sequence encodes CATSRDRGRVQPQHF.